These 30 T cell receptor beta chains share one sample of origin, sequenced in a study of T cells in localized non-small cell lung cancer. The repertoire was sequenced with immunoSEQ multiplex PCR; TCRdb's copy has only in-frame clones and lacks some. The sample shows 3,900 or so clones, around 30% of them seen only once. This sample comprised lung tumor tissue, obtained before any cancer treatment. The receptors shown here come from a male donor at least 60 years old with stage III lung adenocarcinoma.

The rearrangement joins TRBV6-8 to TRBJ2-7; D possibly corresponds to TRBD2 (6 bases). The germline V gene has CDR1 MNHGY and CDR2 SAAAGT. The CDR3 length is 14 residues. The V gene lost 8 bases and the J gene lost 0 bases, with 14 bases spanning the gap. The CDR3 reads CASSRRGVSYEQYF. CDR3 bases: TGTGCCAGCTCCCGGCGGGGCGTCTCCTACGAGCAGTACTTC.

This clone qualifies as medium-sized. J is TRBJ1-3 and V is TRBV29-1; D uncertain. The germline V gene encodes CDR1 SQVTM and CDR2 ANQGSEA. The CDR3 covers 14 residues. The germline V and J ends were trimmed by 3 bases and 4 bases, with 13 bases remaining between them. CDR3: CSVDEGSSGNTIYF. The CDR3 DNA reads as TGCAGCGTTGACGAGGGATCGTCAGGAAACACCATATATTTT.

This clone has a handful of counts. This rearrangement joins TRBV9 to TRBJ1-4; TRBD1 agrees at 8 bases. The germline gives CDR1 SGDLS, CDR2 YYNGEE. The CDR3 covers 15 residues. V lost 1 base to trimming and J lost 8 bases; unmatched junction nucleotides: 7. Here the CDR3 DNA reads TGTGCCAGCAGCGTATCGGACAGGGTGGAAGAAAAACTGTTTTTT. As protein: CASSVSDRVEEKLFF.

There are a few counts of this clone. The rearrangement uses TRBV6-8 and TRBJ1-1; D is uncertain. The CDR3 runs to 13 residues. The V end was cut by 0 bases, the J end by 6 bases, with 8 bases between. CDR1 and CDR2 from the germline V gene are MNHGY and SAAAGT. The CDR3 bases are TGTGCCAGCAGTTACTCAGGCCGGGCTGAAGCTTTCTTT. Its protein is CASSYSGRAEAFF.

This clone was picked up a small number of times. The chain has TRBV6-8 and TRBJ2-5; 8 bases fit TRBD1. V was clipped by 5 bases and J by 4 bases; unmatched bases: 9. The V gene's germline CDR1 is MNHGY and CDR2 SAAAGT. The CDR3 sequence is 15 residues long. CDR3 DNA: TGTGCCAGCAGTCCCCTCCGCCAGGGGGCAGAGACCCAGTACTTC. This translates into CASSPLRQGAETQYF.

The V and J genes are TRBV25-1 and TRBJ2-7, with 7 bases identical to TRBD1. Germline values: CDR1 MGHDK, CDR2 SYGVNS. The CDR3 totals 13 residues. V dropped 6 bases and J dropped 6; count of bases not matched to a gene: 8. CDR3 region: CASSGTDFTEQYF. The CDR3 bases are TGTGCCAGCAGCGGGACAGACTTTACCGAGCAGTACTTC.

This clone appeared a few times. This chain joins TRBV11-3 and TRBJ2-6; a weak D match, TRBD1 (6 bases). CDR1 is SGHNT, CDR2 YENEEA, per germline. The V gene lost 5 bases and the J gene lost 0 bases, with 14 bases spanning the gap. There are 17 residues in the CDR3. For the CDR3, the DNA is TGTGCCAGCAGCCAACAGACAGGACCCTCTGGGGCCAACGTCCTGACTTTC. This codes for CASSQQTGPSGANVLTF.

The rearrangement uses TRBV12-5 and TRBJ2-7; D is ambiguous. The length of the CDR3 is 15 residues. The ends were cut back, 2 bases at V and 3 bases at J, with 14 bases in the middle. Germline-derived CDR1 and CDR2 are LGHNT and FRNRAP. CDR3 loop: CASGLSSEVGYEQYF. CDR3 sequence (DNA): TGTGCTAGTGGTTTGTCCTCCGAAGTAGGCTACGAGCAGTACTTC. The whole variable domain, filled in from reference TRBV12-5 and TRBJ2-7, reads DARVTQTPRHKVTEMGQEVTMRCQPILGHNTVFWYRQTMMQGLELLAYFRNRAPLDDSGMPKDRFSAEMPDATLATLKIQPSEPRDSAVYFCASGLSSEVGYEQYFGPGTRLTVT.

V gene TRBV11-3 combines with J gene TRBJ2-7, with D perhaps matching TRBD2 (5 bases). Germline loops: CDR1 SGHNT, CDR2 YENEEA. The CDR3 runs 15 residues. The V end was cut by 1 base, the J end by 2 bases, with 12 bases between. The CDR3 DNA is TGTGCCAGCAGCTTAGTACTAGTACCTCCCTACGAGCAGTACTTC. Its protein product is CASSLVLVPPYEQYF. Together with reference TRBV11-3 and TRBJ2-7, the CDR3 gives the full variable domain: EAGVVQSPRYKIIEKKQPVAFWCNPISGHNTLYWYLQNLGQGPELLIRYENEEAVDDSQLPKDRFSAERLKGVDSTLKIQPAELGDSAVYLCASSLVLVPPYEQYFGPGTRLTVT.

This clone is labeled large (0.1 to 1%). The CDR3 loop reads CASSPFSGGQWHIMATDTF. The CDR3 bases are TGTGCCAGCAGTCCCTTCTCAGGGGGCCAGTGGCATATTATGGCTACAGACACCTTC. The V and J genes are TRBV11-3 and TRBJ1-2; 8 bases agree with TRBD1. J gave up 12 bases and V 6 bases, and 30 bases lay outside the gene matches. The CDR3 loop spans 19 amino acids. CDR1 is SGHNT, CDR2 YENEEA, per germline.

The chain is built from TRBV5-1 and TRBJ1-1; D is uncertain. V lost 0 bases and J 1 base, leaving 7 bases between the germline ends. Per germline, CDR1 SGHRS and CDR2 YFSETQ. The length of the CDR3 is 14 residues. The CDR3 bases are TGCGCCAGCAGCTTGGCAGAATCGAACACTGAAGCTTTCTTT. Its translation is CASSLAESNTEAFF.

This clone has only a few counts. CDR3 region: CASSYSDRAYEQYF. CDR3 DNA: TGTGCCAGCAGTTACTCGGACAGGGCCTACGAGCAGTACTTC. The chain joins TRBV6-8 to TRBJ2-7; TRBD1 aligns across 8 bases. The germline V gene encodes CDR1 MNHGY and CDR2 SAAAGT. With 0 bases clipped from V and 2 bases from J, the junction kept 0 bases outside the gene matches. The CDR3 is made up of 14 amino acids.

This clone is categorized as medium-sized. The chain combines TRBV6-8 with TRBJ2-7; no clear D. This CDR3 is built from 15 residues. Germline V gene sequence: CDR1 MNHGY, CDR2 SAAAGT. The V gene lost 6 bases and the J gene lost 2 bases, with 17 bases spanning the gap. The CDR3 DNA is TGTGCCAGCAGCTACCTGGACGTAGGACCCTACGAGCAGTACTTC. Its translation: CASSYLDVGPYEQYF.

This clone rates as large. The chain carries TRBV6-8 and TRBJ1-2; tentatively, D is TRBD1 (5 bases). Deletions cut 4 bases from V and 1 base from J, with 13 bases between. The CDR3 has 15 residues. Germline V gene lookup returns CDR1 MNHGY and CDR2 SAAAGT. CDR3 DNA: TGTGCCAGCAGTTCGTGGGACCTGCTTAACTATGGCTACACCTTC. Translation: CASSSWDLLNYGYTF.

This clone appeared a few times. V is TRBV6-8 and J is TRBJ1-2, with D unresolved. Per germline, CDR1 MNHGY and CDR2 SAAAGT. The V end lost 10 bases, the J end lost 8 bases, and 23 bases lay between the germline ends. This CDR3 spans 14 amino acids. CDR3 sequence reads: CATAGTRGPEGYTF. The CDR3 nucleotides read TGTGCCACCGCGGGTACAAGAGGTCCAGAGGGCTACACCTTC.

The chain uses TRBV25-1 and TRBJ1-2; D unresolved. Germline lookup yields CDR1 MGHDK and CDR2 SYGVNS. This CDR3 has 13 residues. V was trimmed by 10 bases and J by 3 bases, leaving 15 bases between them. The CDR3 sequence: CATRHGVDYGYTF. The CDR3 region has the DNA TGTGCCACCCGCCACGGGGTTGACTATGGCTACACCTTC.

In this sample, this clone is medium-sized. The chain has TRBV6-8 and TRBJ1-4; no definite D call. Germline loops: CDR1 MNHGY, CDR2 SAAAGT. There are 14 residues in the CDR3. Trimming took off 7 bases at V and 7 bases at J, with 16 bases between the two ends. The CDR3 protein is CASIPAGGTEKLFF. CDR3 sequence (DNA): TGTGCCAGCATACCGGCCGGTGGTACTGAAAAACTGTTTTTT.

The chain joins TRBV11-3 to TRBJ2-7, with TRBD1 identical over 9 bases. Germline V gene data show CDR1 as SGHNT and CDR2 as YENEEA. The CDR3 is made up of 14 amino acids. With V trimmed by 3 bases and J by 2 bases, 2 bases remained unmatched. The CDR3, as DNA: TGTGCCAGCAGCTTTTGGGACAGGGCCTACGAGCAGTACTTC. This translates into CASSFWDRAYEQYF.

The CDR3 reads CASSPHGGQETQYF. The CDR3 DNA sequence: TGTGCCAGTAGCCCTCATGGGGGCCAAGAGACCCAGTACTTC. This chain joins TRBV19 and TRBJ2-5, with D tentatively TRBD1 or TRBD2 (5 bases each). CDR1 and CDR2 from the germline V gene are LNHDA and SQIVND (reference sequence). The V end was cut by 6 bases, the J end by 1 base, with 12 bases between. The CDR3 is made up of 14 amino acids.

The gene calls are TRBV1 and TRBJ2-1; no check of the table's D call, TRBD2, against the DNA was made. TRBV1 is flagged as a pseudogene. The CDR3 runs to 15 residues. CDR3 in DNA: TGCGCCAGCAGCCAAGAGCCTAGCGACGGGCATGAGCAGTTCTTC. This translates into CASSQEPSDGHEQFF.

The V and J genes are TRBV19 and TRBJ1-2; D remains ambiguous. V was clipped by 6 bases and J by 5 bases, with 10 bases between them. The CDR3 is 12 residues long. Germline CDR1 and CDR2: LNHDA and SQIVND (reference sequence). DNA of the CDR3: TGTGCCAGTAGCTCTATTTGGTATGGCTACACCTTC. It specifies CASSSIWYGYTF.

This chain joins TRBV6-8 and TRBJ2-7; D call uncertain. V was trimmed by 7 bases and J by 1 base, leaving 14 bases between them. This CDR3 is 14 amino acids long. The germline CDR1 and CDR2 sequences are MNHGY and SAAAGT. The CDR3 region is CASKKGLVSYEQYF. The DNA for the CDR3 is TGTGCCAGCAAAAAAGGGCTAGTATCCTACGAGCAGTACTTC.

This clone was seen once. The chain employs TRBV11-3 and TRBJ2-5; D uncertain. CDR3 length: 14 amino acids. V gave up 5 bases and J gave up 2 bases, with 12 bases separating them. CDR1 is SGHNT and CDR2 is YENEEA in the germline V gene. Written as DNA, the CDR3 is TGTGCCAGCAGCCCTCGAGGAGTACAAGAGACCCAGTACTTC. Protein: CASSPRGVQETQYF.

This clone was detected a few times. The chain combines TRBV6-8 with TRBJ2-2, with D possibly TRBD1 on 5 matching bases. The CDR3 length is 15 residues. Germline V gene sequence: CDR1 MNHGY, CDR2 SAAAGT. V was clipped by 8 bases and J by 3 bases, with 16 bases between them. In DNA, the CDR3 is TGTGCCAGCGGGGCCCTCTCGGCGGACACCGGGGAGCTGTTTTTT. Translation gives CASGALSADTGELFF.

The chain joins TRBV6-8 to TRBJ2-7; maybe TRBD1 (6 bases). Trimming removed 2 bases at V and 2 bases at J, with 10 bases between. Germline-derived CDR1 and CDR2 are MNHGY and SAAAGT. CDR3 length: 14 amino acids. The CDR3, as DNA: TGTGCCAGCAGTTACGCAGGGGATACCTACGAGCAGTACTTC. It yields the protein CASSYAGDTYEQYF.

By proportion, this clone is large. The J gene is TRBJ1-2, the V gene TRBV6-8, with 8 bases aligning to TRBD1. The CDR3 has 13 residues. Trimming at V came to 10 bases and at J to 5 bases, leaving 9 bases not matched to a gene. Germline CDR1 and CDR2: MNHGY and SAAAGT. In DNA, the CDR3 is TGTGCCACGTCTACAGGGGGAAGATATGGCTACACCTTC. Protein sequence: CATSTGGRYGYTF.

The V gene is TRBV11-3, the J gene TRBJ1-6; 11 positions agree with TRBD1. Germline CDR1 is SGHNT and CDR2 is YENEEA. The CDR3 spans 16 residues. J gave up 6 bases and V 0 bases, and 1 base lay outside the gene matches. The CDR3 coding sequence is TGTGCCAGCAGCTTAGAGGGACAGGGGGGTAATTCACCCCTCCACTTT. This encodes CASSLEGQGGNSPLHF. The full variable domain, rest sourced from reference TRBV11-3 and TRBJ1-6, is EAGVVQSPRYKIIEKKQPVAFWCNPISGHNTLYWYLQNLGQGPELLIRYENEEAVDDSQLPKDRFSAERLKGVDSTLKIQPAELGDSAVYLCASSLEGQGGNSPLHFGNGTRLTVT.

The chain joins TRBV11-3 to TRBJ2-5, with D perhaps matching TRBD1 (5 bases). Trimming cost V 5 bases and J 0 bases, with 16 bases left between them. CDR3 length: 16 amino acids. From germline, CDR1 is SGHNT and CDR2 YENEEA. Here the CDR3 reads CASSPVTGTYQETQYF. In DNA, the CDR3 is TGTGCCAGCAGCCCCGTCACAGGAACGTACCAAGAGACCCAGTACTTC.

This clone was seen a few times. The rearrangement uses TRBV18 and TRBJ1-4; perhaps TRBD1 as D (6 bases). The CDR3 is 15 residues long. Germline loops: CDR1 KGHSH, CDR2 LQKENI. V was shortened by 3 bases and J by 7 bases, with 15 bases between the two germline ends. The CDR3 spells CASSPSDRNSEKLFF. The CDR3 DNA is TGTGCCAGCTCACCGTCCGACAGGAATAGTGAAAAACTGTTTTTT.

The chain employs TRBV5-1 and TRBJ1-2; TRBD1 matches at 8 bases. The germline CDR1 and CDR2 sequences are SGHRS and YFSETQ. This CDR3 has 14 amino acids. V shed 4 bases and J 4 bases; nucleotides not matched to a gene: 6. The CDR3 nucleotides read TGCGCCAGCAGCCAGGGACAGGTTATCTATGGCTACACCTTC. Protein: CASSQGQVIYGYTF.